The sequence of this TCR beta chain was determined in a study of blood T cell repertoires in COVID-19. At the level of the study: From T cells, B-cell-depleted T cells, or PBMCs came the material, which was cDNA or gDNA.

As processed by the authors: Estimation of nucleated cell counts was performed using reference gene primer amplification. Data came from immunoSEQ multiplex PCR; TCRdb stores just in-frame clones and leaves some out. From that table come the V and J calls and clone size; the DNA was used to work out D and trimming. Of just under 350,000 clones listed, 87% are singletons. Seattle researchers signed up patients amid active infection and tracked them longitudinally. Trimming removed 1 base from V and 0 bases from J, with 10 bases in between. The germline V gene encodes CDR1 KGHSH and CDR2 LQKENI. The CDR3 covers 16 residues.

J is TRBJ1-5 and V is TRBV18; TRBD1 is a possible D gene (5 bases). The source is a woman aged 50 to 60 with COVID-19, enrolled during active disease. Sequenced sample: peripheral blood. CDR3 in amino acids: CASSPRQTPSNQPQHF. In nucleotides, the CDR3 is TGTGCCAGCTCACCACGACAGACTCCTAGCAATCAGCCCCAGCATTTT.